Shown below are 18 T cell receptor beta chains from a single sample sequenced in a study of T cells after yellow fever vaccination. MiXCR, run by TCRdb on the 5' RACE reads, gives a single entry per CDR3 protein. The sample contains some 350,000 distinct CDR3 sequences, roughly 3.9% of which appear only once. Material: PBMCs, obtained 5 days after the yellow fever booster vaccination. All receptors derive from a man aged 18 to 29 who received the YFV17D yellow fever vaccine.

The J gene is TRBJ2-7, the V gene TRBV7-3, with D maybe TRBD2 (6 bases). Germline-derived CDR1 and CDR2 are SGHTA and FQGTGA. The CDR3 runs 15 residues. Deletions cut 1 base from V and 5 bases from J, with 15 bases between. The CDR3 is CASSLSPRGIDEQYF. The DNA for the CDR3 is TGTGCCAGCAGCTTAAGTCCCCGGGGGATCGACGAGCAGTACTTC.

This clonotype was recorded at least ten times. The chain is built from TRBV20-1 and TRBJ2-3; 14 nucleotides match TRBD2. CDR1 is DFQATT and CDR2 is SNEGSKA in the germline V gene (reference sequence). The J segment lost 3 bases and the V segment lost 0 bases, leaving 5 bases of the junction unmatched. This CDR3 contains 17 residues. CDR3 residues: CSARDRLAGGRTDTQYF. The CDR3 DNA reads as TGCAGTGCTAGAGACCGACTAGCGGGGGGGCGGACAGATACGCAGTATTTT.

The chain has TRBV4-3 and TRBJ1-3; D is perhaps TRBD1 (5 bases). CDR1 LGHNA and CDR2 YSLEER come from the germline V gene. V was pared by 0 bases and J by 6 bases, with 9 bases between. The CDR3 spans 14 residues. Here the CDR3 reads CASSQDQGSNTIYF. The CDR3, as DNA: TGCGCCAGCAGCCAAGATCAGGGTTCAAACACCATATATTTT.

The chain couples TRBV12-3 or TRBV12-4 to TRBJ2-7, with 7 bases aligning to TRBD1. The CDR3 extends over 13 amino acids. V lost 4 bases and J lost 13; bases outside the gene matches: 13. The CDR3 loop is CASSSSLGQSLYF. CDR3 coding DNA: TGTGCCAGCAGTTCGAGCCTGGGACAGTCCCTATACTTC.

This clonotype has a count of ten or more. J is TRBJ2-7 and V is TRBV7-2; either TRBD1 or TRBD2 may fit D (6 bases each). The CDR3 runs 15 residues. Trimming removed 0 bases from V and 3 bases from J, with 12 bases in between. Germline V lookup: CDR1 SGHTA, CDR2 FQGNSA. Written as DNA, the CDR3 is TGTGCCAGCAGCTTAGCGGGGGGCCTACTCTACGAGCAGTACGTC. This codes for CASSLAGGLLYEQYV.

The chain links TRBV4-2 to TRBJ2-5; 15 bases are a match to TRBD2. CDR3 length equals 16 residues. Germline CDR1 reads LGHNA; CDR2 reads YNFKEQ. V lost 3 bases and J lost 9; bases outside the gene matches: 8. The CDR3 region is CASSHAGLAGGWAQYF. CDR3 DNA sequence: TGTGCCAGCAGCCACGCCGGACTAGCGGGGGGGTGGGCCCAGTACTTC.

This clonotype has just a few counts. The chain employs TRBV5-5 and TRBJ1-4, with TRBD1 identical over 8 bases. This CDR3 spans 18 amino acids. In germline, CDR1 is SGHKS, CDR2 YYEKEE (reference sequence). The V gene end was trimmed by 3 bases and the J gene end by 3 bases; junction bases not matched to a gene: 13. In nucleotides, the CDR3 is TGTGCCAGCAGCTCCCCCAGCAGGGGGCTTGTAGCTAATGAAAAACTGTTTTTT. Its translation is CASSSPSRGLVANEKLFF.

This clonotype was observed many times. This chain joins TRBV7-9 and TRBJ2-7, with D possibly matching TRBD2 (5 bases). Trimming pared 2 bases from V and 0 bases from J, leaving 8 bases between. The CDR3 is 14 amino acids. Germline V gives CDR1 SEHNR, CDR2 FQNEAQ (reference sequence). This chain's CDR3 is CASSLPRDSYEQYF. The CDR3 coding sequence is TGTGCCAGCAGCTTACCCCGGGACTCCTACGAGCAGTACTTC.

V gene TRBV5-4 combines with J gene TRBJ1-1, with a possible D match to TRBD1 (5 bases). In germline, CDR1 is SGHNT, CDR2 YYREEE (reference sequence). V gave up 0 bases and J gave up 1 base, with 10 bases separating them. The CDR3 extends over 15 amino acids. DNA for the CDR3: TGTGCCAGCAGCTTGGAGCCAGGGAAGAACACTGAAGCTTTCTTT. Amino acids: CASSLEPGKNTEAFF.

This clonotype was observed at least ten times. CDR3 nucleotide sequence: TGTGCCAGCAGCGTAGGAGGCGGGACCTACGAGCAGTACTTC. Its translation: CASSVGGGTYEQYF. The chain uses TRBV9 and TRBJ2-7; D might be TRBD2 (6 bases). Between the trimmed V and J ends, which lost 0 bases and 2 bases, there was a span of 9 bases. Germline values: CDR1 SGDLS, CDR2 YYNGEE. The CDR3 totals 14 residues.

This clonotype was found a few times. The CDR3 DNA reads as TGTGCCAGCAGCTGGTTCACAGATACGCAGTATTTT. Its translation is CASSWFTDTQYF. V and J are TRBV7-2 and TRBJ2-3; D not certain. Germline lookup yields CDR1 SGHTA and CDR2 FQGNSA. The CDR3 extends over 12 amino acids. Trimming took off 4 bases at V and 2 bases at J, with 4 bases between the two ends.

The chain is built from TRBV6-5 and TRBJ2-1; D remains ambiguous. The germline V and J ends were trimmed by 0 bases and 4 bases, with 10 bases remaining between them. The CDR3 contains 15 residues. The V gene's germline CDR1 is MNHEY and CDR2 SVGAGI. CDR3 sequence: CASSYSPGPYNEQFF. Written as DNA, the CDR3 is TGTGCCAGCAGTTACTCCCCGGGCCCATACAATGAGCAGTTCTTC.

This clonotype turned up a few times. The chain is built from TRBV9 and TRBJ2-1, with 9 bases fitting TRBD1. Germline V gives CDR1 SGDLS, CDR2 YYNGEE. This CDR3 spans 14 amino acids. Trimming cost V 5 bases and J 6 bases; bases outside gene matches: 6. The CDR3 DNA is TGTGCCAGCAGTATGACAGGGGGAGTCAATGAGCAGTTCTTC. Translated, it gives CASSMTGGVNEQFF.

A few counts support this clonotype. The chain uses TRBV6-2 or TRBV6-3 and TRBJ1-2, with unresolved D. Germline V gene data show CDR1 as MNHEY and CDR2 as SVGEGT. The germline V and J ends were trimmed by 5 bases and 2 bases, with 6 bases remaining between them. The CDR3 is made up of 12 amino acids. The CDR3 region has the DNA TGTGCCAGCAGTACGGGGAACTATGGCTACACCTTC. The encoded protein is CASSTGNYGYTF.

There are a few counts of this clonotype. The genes are TRBV10-2 and TRBJ1-5; D is unresolved. CDR1 WSHSY and CDR2 SAAADI come from the germline V gene. The length of the CDR3 is 14 residues. V was shortened by 6 bases and J by 2 bases, with 11 bases between the two germline ends. The CDR3 DNA sequence: TGCGCCAGCAGCCTCCACTGGGGCAATCAGCCCCAGCATTTT. Translation gives CASSLHWGNQPQHF.

J is TRBJ2-1 and V is TRBV20-1; D is uncertain. This CDR3 has 13 residues. Deletions cut 1 base from V and 4 bases from J, with 8 bases between. Germline assignment: CDR1 DFQATT and CDR2 SNEGSKA (reference sequence). The CDR3 reads CSARGFGYNEQFF. CDR3 DNA: TGCAGTGCTAGAGGGTTTGGTTACAATGAGCAGTTCTTC.

The table lists this clonotype with a few counts. This chain connects TRBV4-1 to TRBJ2-7, with 9 nucleotides matching TRBD2. The CDR3 extends over 16 amino acids. After removal of 0 bases from V and 2 bases from J, the junction contained 5 bases not matched to a gene. Germline loops: CDR1 MGHRA, CDR2 YSYEKL. The CDR3 DNA is TGCGCCAGCAGCCAAGATAGGGCTAGCGGGGCCTACGAGCAGTACTTC. It translates to CASSQDRASGAYEQYF.

This clonotype was seen only a few times. The chain uses TRBV5-1 and TRBJ1-4; a weak D match, TRBD1 (6 bases). The CDR3 runs to 15 residues. Germline loops: CDR1 SGHRS, CDR2 YFSETQ. The ends were cut back, 4 bases at V and 11 bases at J, with 21 bases in the middle. CDR3: CASSPGQSPSSKLFF. CDR3 sequence (DNA): TGCGCCAGCAGCCCCGGACAGTCGCCCTCCTCTAAACTGTTTTTT.